The clone carrying this T cell receptor (beta chain) was observed many times. No antigen is known for it. The authors incorporated unique molecular identifiers into the TCR beta cDNA libraries. TCRdb independently ran MiXCR on the PCR reads; one entry per CDR3 protein. The sample consists of approximately 350,000 distinct CDR3 sequences, around 37% of them appearing once. This CDR3 is built from 12 residues. Trimming stripped 2 bases from V and 10 bases from J, with 6 bases between. Germline-derived CDR1 and CDR2 are ENHRY and SYGVKD. The data belong to a study of post-analysis software for immune sequencing data. Study context: Relapsing-remitting, secondary progressive and progressive-relapsing courses of multiple sclerosis were included. Study-level results: Patients used about 5 TRBV segments, including TRBV5-6, TRBV5-1 and TRBV20-1, more often than controls.

This receptor was obtained from a girl aged 10-17 years with multiple sclerosis. Sequenced input: blood. V is TRBV10-3 and J is TRBJ1-6; D is undetermined. CDR3 DNA sequence: TGTGCCATCAGTGAGAAGGGCTCACCCCTCCACTTT. Encoded protein: CAISEKGSPLHF.